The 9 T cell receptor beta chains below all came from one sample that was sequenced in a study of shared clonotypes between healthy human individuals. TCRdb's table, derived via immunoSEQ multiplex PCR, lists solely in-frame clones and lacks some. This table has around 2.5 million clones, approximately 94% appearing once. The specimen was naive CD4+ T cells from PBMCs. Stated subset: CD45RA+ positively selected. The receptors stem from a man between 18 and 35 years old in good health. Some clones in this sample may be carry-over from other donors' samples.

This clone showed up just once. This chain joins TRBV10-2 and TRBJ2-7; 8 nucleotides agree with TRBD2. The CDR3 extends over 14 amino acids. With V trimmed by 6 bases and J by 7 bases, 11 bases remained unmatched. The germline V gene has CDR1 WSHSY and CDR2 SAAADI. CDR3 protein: CASSERGIAGEQYF. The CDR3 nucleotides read TGCGCCAGCAGCGAAAGAGGTATAGCGGGGGAGCAGTACTTC.

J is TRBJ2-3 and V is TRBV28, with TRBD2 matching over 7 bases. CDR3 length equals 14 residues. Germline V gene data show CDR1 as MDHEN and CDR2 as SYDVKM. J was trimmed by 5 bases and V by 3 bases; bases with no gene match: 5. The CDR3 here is CASSFGGSVDTQYF. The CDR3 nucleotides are TGTGCCAGCAGTTTCGGGGGGAGTGTAGATACGCAGTATTTT.

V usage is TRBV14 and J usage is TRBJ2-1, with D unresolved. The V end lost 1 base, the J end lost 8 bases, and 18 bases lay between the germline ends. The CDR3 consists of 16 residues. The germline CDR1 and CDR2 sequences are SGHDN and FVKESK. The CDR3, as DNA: TGTGCCAGCAGCCAAGTCGAGACCAGCTTTATCCATGAGCAGTTCTTC. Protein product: CASSQVETSFIHEQFF. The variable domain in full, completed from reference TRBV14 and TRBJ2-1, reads EAGVTQFPSHSVIEKGQTVTLRCDPISGHDNLYWYRRVMGKEIKFLLHFVKESKQDESGMPNNRFLAERTGGTYSTLKVQPAELEDSGVYFCASSQVETSFIHEQFFGPGTRLTVL.

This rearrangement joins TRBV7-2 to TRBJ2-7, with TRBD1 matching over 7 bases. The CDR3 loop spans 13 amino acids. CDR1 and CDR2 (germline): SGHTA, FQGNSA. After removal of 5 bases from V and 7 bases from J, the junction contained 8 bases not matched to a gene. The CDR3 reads CASSPGTAREQYF. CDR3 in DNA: TGTGCCAGCAGCCCAGGGACAGCTAGGGAGCAGTACTTC.

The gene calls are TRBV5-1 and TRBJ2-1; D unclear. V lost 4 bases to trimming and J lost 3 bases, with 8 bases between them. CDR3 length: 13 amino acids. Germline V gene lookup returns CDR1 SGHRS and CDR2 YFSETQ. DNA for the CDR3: TGCGCCAGCAGCGGGGAAGGCTACAATGAGCAGTTCTTC. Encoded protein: CASSGEGYNEQFF.

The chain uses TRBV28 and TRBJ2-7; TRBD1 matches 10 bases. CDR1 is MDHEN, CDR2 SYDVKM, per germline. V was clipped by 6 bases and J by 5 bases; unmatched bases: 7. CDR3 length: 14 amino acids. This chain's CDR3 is CASSETGGRDEQYF. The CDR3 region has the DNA TGTGCCAGCAGCGAGACAGGGGGCAGGGACGAGCAGTACTTC.

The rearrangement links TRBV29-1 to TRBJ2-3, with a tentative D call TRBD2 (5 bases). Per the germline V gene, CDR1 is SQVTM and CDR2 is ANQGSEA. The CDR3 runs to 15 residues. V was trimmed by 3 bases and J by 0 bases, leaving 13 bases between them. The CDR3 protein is CSVDGSDSSTDTQYF. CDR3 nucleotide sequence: TGCAGCGTTGATGGGAGCGATTCTAGCACAGATACGCAGTATTTT.

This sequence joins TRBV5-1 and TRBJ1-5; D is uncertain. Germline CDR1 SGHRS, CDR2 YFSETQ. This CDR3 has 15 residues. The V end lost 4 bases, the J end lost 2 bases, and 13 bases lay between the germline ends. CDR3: CASSREPRGNQPQHF. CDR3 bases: TGCGCCAGCAGCCGTGAACCACGGGGCAATCAGCCCCAGCATTTT.

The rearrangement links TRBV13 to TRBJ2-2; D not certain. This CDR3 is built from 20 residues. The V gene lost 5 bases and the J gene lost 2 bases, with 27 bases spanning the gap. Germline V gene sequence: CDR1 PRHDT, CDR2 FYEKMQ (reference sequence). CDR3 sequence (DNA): TGTGCCAGCAGCATATGGGCTTACTTCTCCGGAGACGAAAACACCGGGGAGCTGTTTTTT. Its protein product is CASSIWAYFSGDENTGELFF.